Listed below are T cell receptor beta chains from one sample, sequenced in a study of OX40 agonist ivuxolimab in advanced cancers. Assay used: immunoSEQ multiplex PCR; TCRdb lists only in-frame clones, some missing. The sample holds tens of thousands of clones; 70% to 90% are singletons and the top ten take around 0.38%. The sample consisted of CD4+ or CD8+ T cells sorted from blood, taken in a trial of the OX40 agonist ivuxolimab. These receptor sequences come from an adult with an advanced solid tumor such as melanoma, head and neck, liver or kidney cancer. CDR3s include the opening cysteine and the closing phenylalanine or tryptophan. A D gene is named only where the DNA matches it firmly. The listing skips clone size in some rows; elsewhere it reads once, few, many or a size class.

d_call	v_call	j_call	clone_size	cdr3_aa	cdr3_nt
NA	TRBV29-1	TRBJ2-7	NA	CSVLFAGPSPYEQYF	TGCAGCGTCCTATTTGCGGGACCCTCCCCCTACGAGCAGTACTTC
TRBD2	TRBV7-8	TRBJ2-1	NA	CASSLSELAAINEQFF	TGTGCCAGCAGCTTATCCGAACTAGCGGCAATCAATGAGCAGTTCTTC
TRBD1	TRBV5-4	TRBJ2-3	NA	CASSSKTGVQDTQYF	TGTGCCAGCAGCTCAAAAACAGGGGTCCAAGATACGCAGTATTTT
NA	TRBV5-8	TRBJ2-3	once	CASSLSRGTDTQYF	TGTGCCAGCAGCTTGTCCCGGGGCACAGATACGCAGTATTTT
TRBD1	TRBV4-2	TRBJ1-1	NA	CASSQGTGGHTGAAFF	TGTGCCAGCAGCCAAGGGACAGGGGGACACACAGGTGCAGCTTTCTTT
NA	TRBV11-2	TRBJ2-2	NA	CASSPSSVGGELFF	TGTGCCAGCAGCCCGTCTAGCGTCGGCGGGGAGCTGTTTTTT
NA	TRBV6-4	TRBJ2-6	NA	CASSASGANVLTF	TGTGCCAGCAGTGCCTCTGGGGCCAACGTCCTGACTTTC
NA	TRBV5-5	TRBJ1-1	NA	CASSQWTGTEAFF	TGTGCCAGCAGTCAATGGACGGGCACTGAAGCTTTCTTT
TRBD1	TRBV7-2	TRBJ1-4	NA	CASSSQGADEKLFF	TGTGCCAGCAGCTCACAGGGGGCCGATGAAAAACTGTTTTTT
TRBD1	TRBV6-5	TRBJ2-7	NA	CASSSGTGGFREQYF	TGTGCCAGCAGTTCCGGGACAGGGGGCTTCCGGGAGCAGTACTTC
NA	TRBV10-3	TRBJ2-7	NA	CAISDGQEASYEQYF	TGTGCCATCAGTGACGGGCAGGAAGCCTCCTACGAGCAGTACTTC
NA	TRBV6-1	TRBJ1-3	NA	CASSGPGQGNTIYF	TGTGCCAGCAGCGGACCGGGACAAGGAAACACCATATATTTT
NA	TRBV7-9	TRBJ1-2	NA	CASSLDGTFYGYTF	TGTGCCAGCAGCTTAGATGGGACGTTTTATGGCTACACCTTC
NA	TRBV6-1	TRBJ1-2	NA	CASSTLYGYTF	TGTGCCAGCAGCACACTATATGGCTACACCTTC
NA	TRBV10-2	TRBJ1-6	NA	CASSERGWRGSYNSPLHF	TGCGCCAGCAGTGAGAGGGGGTGGCGGGGTAGCTATAATTCACCCCTCCACTTT
TRBD2	TRBV6-1	TRBJ2-1	NA	CASREMDGSRGGQFF	TGTGCCAGCCGGGAGATGGACGGTAGCCGGGGGGGGCAGTTCTTC
TRBD2	TRBV7-8	TRBJ2-1	NA	CASSLDPGTSGISEFF	TGTGCCAGCAGCTTAGACCCCGGGACTAGCGGGATCTCTGAGTTCTTC
TRBD2	TRBV4-3	TRBJ2-7	NA	CASRRTSGGSYEQYF	TGCGCCAGCAGACGGACTAGCGGGGGTTCCTACGAGCAGTACTTC
TRBD1	TRBV6-1	TRBJ2-7	few	CASSEARTGGYEQYF	TGTGCCAGCAGTGAAGCTCGGACAGGGGGCTACGAGCAGTACTTC
NA	TRBV7-2	TRBJ2-4	NA	CASSLVQGAAKNIQYF	TGTGCCAGCAGCTTGGTTCAAGGAGCGGCCAAAAACATTCAGTACTTC
TRBD2	TRBV20-1	TRBJ2-1	few	CSASFGTRKFF	TGCAGTGCTAGTTTCGGGACTAGAAAGTTCTTC
NA	TRBV7-2	TRBJ2-7	NA	CASSPRKGDEQYF	TGTGCCAGCAGCCCCCGTAAGGGCGACGAGCAGTACTTC
TRBD2	TRBV2	TRBJ2-3	NA	CASNGPGLAGRTDTQYF	TGTGCCAGCAACGGACCGGGACTAGCGGGCCGGACAGATACGCAGTATTTT
NA	TRBV11-2	TRBJ1-1	NA	CASSLGLIGSRGTEAFF	TGTGCCAGCAGCTTAGGATTAATTGGGTCCCGCGGCACTGAAGCTTTCTTT
TRBD2	TRBV19	TRBJ2-5	NA	CASSMTSGRGQETQYF	TGTGCCAGTAGTATGACTAGCGGGAGAGGTCAAGAGACCCAGTACTTC
NA	TRBV28	TRBJ1-2	once	CATSRDHYGYTF	TGTGCCACCTCCCGGGACCACTATGGCTACACCTTC
TRBD1	TRBV19	TRBJ2-7	once	CASSPGQGTYEQYF	TGTGCCAGTAGCCCGGGACAGGGGACCTACGAGCAGTACTTC
NA	TRBV7-2	TRBJ2-7	once	CASSLQGQILYEQYF	TGTGCCAGCAGCTTACAGGGCCAGATCCTCTACGAGCAGTACTTC
TRBD2	TRBV4-3	TRBJ2-1	NA	CASGQWVSGSNEQFF	TGCGCCAGCGGACAATGGGTTAGCGGGAGCAATGAGCAGTTCTTC
TRBD2	TRBV15	TRBJ2-1	NA	CATSRDRLAVNEQFF	TGTGCCACCAGCAGAGATCGGCTAGCGGTGAATGAGCAGTTCTTC
NA	TRBV27	TRBJ2-3	once	CASSLLTSDTQYF	TGTGCCAGCAGTTTACTAACCTCAGATACGCAGTATTTT
NA	TRBV7-9	TRBJ2-4	NA	CASSLSDVQYF	TGTGCCAGCAGCCTCTCAGACGTTCAGTACTTC
TRBD1	TRBV2	TRBJ1-1	NA	CASTQGQVGRDTEAFF	TGTGCCAGCACACAGGGGCAGGTGGGGAGGGACACTGAAGCTTTCTTT
NA	TRBV7-8	TRBJ1-5	NA	CASSLSGGGNQPQHF	TGTGCCAGCAGCTTATCTGGGGGCGGCAATCAGCCCCAGCATTTT
NA	TRBV5-1	TRBJ1-1	NA	CASSLVVRWTEAFF	TGCGCCAGCAGCTTGGTGGTCAGGTGGACTGAAGCTTTCTTT
TRBD2	TRBV5-1	TRBJ2-7	few	CASTPGGSGPEQYF	TGCGCCAGCACCCCCGGGGGGAGCGGGCCCGAGCAGTACTTC
NA	TRBV30	TRBJ1-5	NA	CALGKAGYPPQHF	TGTGCCTTGGGCAAGGCGGGCTATCCGCCCCAGCATTTT
TRBD1	TRBV11-3	TRBJ2-3	NA	CASSLGNRGPDTQYF	TGTGCCAGCAGCTTAGGTAACAGGGGTCCAGATACGCAGTATTTT
NA	TRBV6-5	TRBJ2-7	NA	CASTNEQGHEQYF	TGTGCCAGCACCAACGAACAGGGTCACGAGCAGTACTTC
TRBD1	TRBV11-2	TRBJ1-1	few	CASSLLRGQGDTEAFF	TGTGCCAGCAGCCTACTTCGGGGACAGGGGGACACTGAAGCTTTCTTT
NA	TRBV10-3	TRBJ1-5	NA	CAISRDTAKNQPQHF	TGTGCCATCAGCCGGGACACGGCAAAAAATCAGCCCCAGCATTTT
TRBD2	TRBV7-9	TRBJ2-2	NA	CASRQAGGGTGELFF	TGTGCCAGCAGGCAAGCGGGAGGAGGGACCGGGGAGCTGTTTTTT
NA	TRBV30	TRBJ1-1	NA	CAWNRGRGTEAFF	TGTGCCTGGAATAGGGGAAGGGGCACTGAAGCTTTCTTT
NA	TRBV7-2	TRBJ2-4	NA	CAPLAKNIQYF	TGTGCCCCCCTAGCCAAAAACATTCAGTACTTC
NA	TRBV10-3	TRBJ1-3	NA	CAISEGQPGPSGNTIYF	TGTGCCATCAGTGAGGGACAGCCGGGCCCATCTGGAAACACCATATATTTT
NA	TRBV2	TRBJ2-2	NA	CASSESAAGELFF	TGTGCCAGCAGTGAATCGGCAGCCGGGGAGCTGTTTTTT
NA	TRBV4-1	TRBJ2-7	NA	CASSPRPRGRLYEQYF	TGCGCCAGCAGCCCCCGTCCTCGGGGGCGGCTCTACGAGCAGTACTTC
TRBD1	TRBV9	TRBJ2-3	NA	CASSVGTGDADTQYF	TGTGCCAGCAGCGTCGGGACAGGGGATGCAGATACGCAGTATTTT
TRBD1	TRBV11-2	TRBJ1-1	NA	CASRKPGQGGLPTEAFF	TGTGCCAGCAGGAAACCGGGACAGGGAGGTTTGCCCACTGAAGCTTTCTTT
NA	TRBV7-2	TRBJ1-4	NA	CASSLGPGGEKLFF	TGTGCCAGCAGCTTGGGGCCGGGCGGTGAAAAACTGTTTTTT
NA	TRBV27	TRBJ2-7	NA	CASSLRRDSYEQYF	TGTGCCAGCAGTTTGCGGCGGGATTCCTACGAGCAGTACTTC
NA	TRBV7-2	TRBJ1-3	NA	CASSLRQLPAGNTIYF	TGTGCCAGCAGCTTAAGGCAGCTCCCCGCGGGAAACACCATATATTTT
NA	TRBV6-1	TRBJ1-1	NA	CATGQLNTEAFF	TGTGCCACCGGACAGCTAAACACTGAAGCTTTCTTT